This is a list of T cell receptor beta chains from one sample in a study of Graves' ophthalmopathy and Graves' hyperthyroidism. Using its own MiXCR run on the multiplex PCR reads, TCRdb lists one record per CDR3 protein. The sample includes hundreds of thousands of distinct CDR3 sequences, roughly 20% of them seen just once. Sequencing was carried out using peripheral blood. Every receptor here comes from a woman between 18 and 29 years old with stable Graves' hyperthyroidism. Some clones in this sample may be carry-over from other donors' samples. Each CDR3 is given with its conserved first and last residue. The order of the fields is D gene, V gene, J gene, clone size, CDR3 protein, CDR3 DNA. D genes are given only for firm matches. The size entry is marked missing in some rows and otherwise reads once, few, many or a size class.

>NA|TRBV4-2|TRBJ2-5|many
CASSQDEGILGETQYF
TGTGCCAGCAGCCAAGATGAGGGCATCCTAGGAGAGACCCAGTACTTC
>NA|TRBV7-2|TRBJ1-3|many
CASSLAGLYGNTIYF
TGTGCCAGCAGCTTAGCAGGGCTTTACGGAAACACCATATATTTT
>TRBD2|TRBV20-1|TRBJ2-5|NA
CSARGLGLAGGNQETQYF
TGCAGTGCTAGAGGTTTAGGACTAGCGGGGGGGAACCAAGAGACCCAGTACTTC
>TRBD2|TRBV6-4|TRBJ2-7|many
CASTQGTSGRQTYEQYF
TGTGCCAGCACCCAAGGGACTAGCGGGAGGCAAACCTACGAGCAGTACTTC
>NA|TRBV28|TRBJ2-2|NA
CASSSQGYGELFF
TGTGCCAGCAGTTCACAGGGTTACGGGGAGCTGTTTTTT
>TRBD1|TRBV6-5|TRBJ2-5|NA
CASSYTTGIQETQYF
TGTGCCAGCAGTTACACGACAGGGATCCAAGAGACCCAGTACTTC
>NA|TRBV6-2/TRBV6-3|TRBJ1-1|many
CASSSGQAVDTEAFF
TGTGCCAGCAGTTCGGGGCAGGCGGTGGACACTGAAGCTTTCTTT
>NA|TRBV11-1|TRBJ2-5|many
CASSEGRVAETQYF
TGTGCCAGCAGCGAAGGCAGGGTGGCTGAGACCCAGTACTTC
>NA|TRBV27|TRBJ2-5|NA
CATYPLETQYF
TGTGCCACCTATCCCCTCGAGACCCAGTACTTC
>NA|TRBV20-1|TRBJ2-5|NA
CSSSGGAAKQETQYF
TGCAGTTCAAGCGGTGGGGCGGCGAAACAAGAGACCCAGTACTTC
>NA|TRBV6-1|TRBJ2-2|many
CASTFSGELFF
TGTGCCAGCACCTTTTCCGGGGAGCTGTTTTTT
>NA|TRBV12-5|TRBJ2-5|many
CASGFVRETQYF
TGTGCTAGTGGTTTTGTTCGAGAGACCCAGTACTTC
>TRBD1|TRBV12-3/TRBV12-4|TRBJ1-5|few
CASNWDSHSNQPQHF
TGTGCCAGCAATTGGGACAGCCATAGCAATCAGCCCCAGCATTTT
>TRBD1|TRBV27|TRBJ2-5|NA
CASSLRDSLGQETQYF
TGTGCCAGCAGTTTACGGGACAGTTTAGGCCAAGAGACCCAGTACTTC